Included here is one TCR beta chain sequence, with context. What it binds is unknown. The PCR had 60 Vbeta and 13 Jbeta primers. Clones were sequenced by immunoSEQ multiplex PCR, and TCRdb holds only the in-frame ones, with some missing. The repertoire consists of about 200,000 clones, with more than 75% occurring once and the leading ten covering approximately 1.4%. This entry belongs to a study of cytomegalovirus exposure and HLA in healthy donors. Germline CDR1 reads SNHLY; CDR2 reads FYNNEI. The CDR3 has 17 amino acids. The ends were cut back, 3 bases at V and 3 bases at J, with 18 bases in the middle. General study results and limits: In a later analysis, parvovirus B19, influenza, CMV and Epstein-Barr virus appeared linked to several top co-occurrence clusters. 87-base-pair reads could not separate some V segments, including TRBV6-2 and TRBV6-3.

J is TRBJ1-5 and V is TRBV2, with D possibly matching TRBD1 (5 bases). This TCR derives from a woman between 50 and 59 years old in good health and CMV-seronegative. The sequenced material came from PBMCs. CDR3 region: CASSDFGGTMYNQPQHF. The DNA of the CDR3 is TGTGCCAGCAGTGACTTCGGCGGGACCATGTACAATCAGCCCCAGCATTTT.